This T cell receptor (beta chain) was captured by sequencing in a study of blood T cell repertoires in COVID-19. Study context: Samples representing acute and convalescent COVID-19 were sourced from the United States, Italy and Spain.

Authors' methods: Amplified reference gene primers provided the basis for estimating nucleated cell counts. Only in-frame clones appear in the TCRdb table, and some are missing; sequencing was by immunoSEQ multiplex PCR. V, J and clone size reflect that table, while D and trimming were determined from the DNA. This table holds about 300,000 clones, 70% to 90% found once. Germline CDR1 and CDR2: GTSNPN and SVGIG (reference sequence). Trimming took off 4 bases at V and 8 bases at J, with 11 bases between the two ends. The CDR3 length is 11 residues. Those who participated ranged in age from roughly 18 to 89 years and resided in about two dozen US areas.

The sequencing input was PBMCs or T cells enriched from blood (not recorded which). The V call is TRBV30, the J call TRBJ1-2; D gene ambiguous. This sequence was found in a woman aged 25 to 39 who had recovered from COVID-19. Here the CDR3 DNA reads TGTGCCTGGACCCCGGGAGCCGGCTACACCTTC. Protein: CAWTPGAGYTF.